These 21 T cell receptor beta chains originate from one sample sequenced in a study of memory CD4+ T cells and cytomegalovirus serostatus. Method: immunoSEQ multiplex PCR; TCRdb's copy keeps in-frame clones and lacks some. The table lists 61,000 or so clones, around three quarters of them singletons, with 0.53% in the top ten. Single viable CD3+CD4+CD8-CD45RO+ cells were sorted as the memory CD4+ T cells. Sequencing was done on a sample of memory CD4+ T cells from blood. The receptor set was obtained from an adult in good health and CMV-seronegative. Some clones in this sample may be carry-over from other donors' samples.

The CDR3: CASSKGGLGTGELFF. CDR3 nucleotides: TGTGCCAGCAGCAAGGGGGGGCTGGGCACCGGGGAGCTGTTTTTT. The V and J genes are TRBV9 and TRBJ2-2, with a possible D match to TRBD2 (7 bases). V was cut by 4 bases and J by 4 bases, with 14 bases left in between. CDR1 is SGDLS and CDR2 is YYNGEE in the germline V gene. CDR3 length: 15 amino acids.

The chain is built from TRBV29-1 and TRBJ1-2, with D perhaps matching TRBD1 (5 bases). Trimming took off 0 bases at V and 4 bases at J, with 15 bases between the two ends. The CDR3 covers 15 residues. Germline V lookup: CDR1 SQVTM, CDR2 ANQGSEA. CDR3 coding DNA: TGCAGCGTTGAAGATCAGAGGGGAAGAAGCTATGGCTACACCTTC. Its protein is CSVEDQRGRSYGYTF.

As DNA, the CDR3 is TGTGCCACCAGCAGAGATTTTCCTAGTCGAGGTGAGCAGTTCTTC. Encoded protein: CATSRDFPSRGEQFF. The rearrangement joins TRBV15 to TRBJ2-1; D is uncertain. Deletions cut 0 bases from V and 9 bases from J, with 15 bases between. Germline V gene data show CDR1 as LNHNV and CDR2 as YYDKDF (reference sequence). The CDR3 contains 15 residues.

This rearrangement joins TRBV5-1 to TRBJ1-5; 7 nucleotides agree with TRBD1. Trimming removed 3 bases from V and 5 bases from J; junction bases left unmatched: 2. This CDR3 has 13 residues. Germline V gives CDR1 SGHRS, CDR2 YFSETQ. In nucleotides, the CDR3 is TGCGCCAGCAGCTCAACAGGGGATCAGCCCCAGCATTTT. The encoded protein is CASSSTGDQPQHF.

The J gene is TRBJ2-3, the V gene TRBV18; D gene ambiguous. CDR3 length: 12 residues. The ends were cut back, 6 bases at V and 6 bases at J, with 10 bases in the middle. Germline loops: CDR1 KGHSH, CDR2 LQKENI. The chain's CDR3 is CASSKEWDTQYF. As DNA, the CDR3 is TGTGCCAGCTCCAAGGAGTGGGATACGCAGTATTTT.

This clone came up many times. This chain connects TRBV30 to TRBJ1-1, with 7 bases identical to TRBD1. CDR1 and CDR2 from the germline V gene are GTSNPN and SVGIG (reference sequence). The V gene end was trimmed by 3 bases and the J gene end by 0 bases; junction bases not matched to a gene: 1. The CDR3 sequence is 13 residues long. Written as DNA, the CDR3 is TGTGCCTGGAGCGGACAGGTGAACACTGAAGCTTTCTTT. Its protein product is CAWSGQVNTEAFF.

The rearrangement links TRBV7-2 to TRBJ1-6; the D gene is possibly TRBD1 (5 bases). The germline V gene has CDR1 SGHTA and CDR2 FQGNSA. CDR3 length: 15 amino acids. V dropped 1 base and J dropped 14 bases, with 18 bases sitting between them. The CDR3 coding sequence is TGTGCCAGCAGCTTAGGGGGGGTTGGGCCCTTAGCCCTCCACTTT. The encoded protein is CASSLGGVGPLALHF.

The CDR3 reads CASRIRGSDKLNTEAFF. The CDR3 nucleotides read TGCGCCAGCAGGATAAGGGGATCTGACAAATTGAACACTGAAGCTTTCTTT. This chain joins TRBV5-1 and TRBJ1-1, with D maybe TRBD1 (5 bases). The ends were cut back, 5 bases at V and 0 bases at J, with 20 bases in the middle. Germline V gene lookup returns CDR1 SGHRS and CDR2 YFSETQ. The length of the CDR3 is 17 residues.

This CDR3 reads CASRYRDGMPYEQYF. In nucleotides, the CDR3 is TGTGCCAGCAGATACCGGGACGGCATGCCCTACGAGCAGTACTTC. The chain employs TRBV6-5 and TRBJ2-7; perhaps D is TRBD1 or TRBD2 (5 bases each). Germline lookup yields CDR1 MNHEY and CDR2 SVGAGI. There are 15 residues in the CDR3. V was trimmed by 6 bases and J by 2 bases, leaving 17 bases between them.

V gene TRBV28 combines with J gene TRBJ2-7, with 12 positions matching TRBD1. The CDR3 is made up of 14 amino acids. After removal of 8 bases from V and 4 bases from J, the junction contained 6 bases not matched to a gene. Germline lookup yields CDR1 MDHEN and CDR2 SYDVKM. The CDR3 DNA reads TGTGCCAGCGGCCGGGACAGGGGGCTTTACGAGCAGTACTTC. It translates to CASGRDRGLYEQYF.

Worth noting for this clone: This same CDR3 is encoded by further DNA sequences in the sample. V gene TRBV5-6 combines with J gene TRBJ2-1; TRBD2 agrees at 10 bases. Germline V gene lookup returns CDR1 SGHDT and CDR2 YYEEEE. CDR3 length: 15 residues. V gave up 5 bases and J gave up 4 bases; unmatched junction bases: 6. CDR3 coding DNA: TGTGCCAGCAGGGTAGGACTAGCGGATTACAATGAGCAGTTCTTC. Its translation: CASRVGLADYNEQFF.

This clone was recorded a few times. This chain links TRBV2 with TRBJ1-3, with TRBD1 matching 7 bases. CDR3 length: 16 amino acids. J was trimmed by 0 bases and V by 6 bases; bases with no gene match: 8. Germline assignment: CDR1 SNHLY and CDR2 FYNNEI. CDR3 in DNA: TGTGCCAGCAGAGAGGGACAGCAGAACTCTGGAAACACCATATATTTT. Translated: CASREGQQNSGNTIYF.

This rearrangement joins TRBV19 to TRBJ2-7; D may be TRBD1 or TRBD2 (5 bases each). Trimming left V 4 bases short and J 2 bases short, with 9 bases between. The germline gives CDR1 LNHDA, CDR2 SQIVND (reference sequence). The CDR3 consists of 13 residues. CDR3 loop: CASSRDGAYEQYF. Written as DNA, the CDR3 is TGTGCCAGTAGTAGGGACGGAGCCTACGAGCAGTACTTC. Based on the CDR3 plus reference TRBV19 and TRBJ2-7, the full variable domain is DGGITQSPKYLFRKEGQNVTLSCEQNLNHDAMYWYRQDPGQGLRLIYYSQIVNDFQKGDIAEGYSVSREKKESFPLTVTSAQKNPTAFYLCASSRDGAYEQYFGPGTRLTVT.

V is TRBV27 and J is TRBJ2-5; 9 bases agree with TRBD2. The end of the DNA is better explained by TRBJ2-7, so the J call may be wrong. Germline V gives CDR1 MNHEY, CDR2 SMNVEV (reference sequence). The CDR3 sequence is 17 residues long. DNA for the CDR3: TGTGCCAGCAGTTCGGAAATAGCGGGAGTAGGTCAAAACGAGCAGTACTTC. Residues: CASSSEIAGVGQNEQYF.

CDR3 region: CASSLAGQGIHEQYF. The CDR3 DNA sequence: TGTGCCAGCAGCCTCGCGGGACAGGGAATCCACGAGCAGTACTTC. The chain carries TRBV7-3 and TRBJ2-7; 9 bases line up with TRBD1. The CDR3 consists of 15 residues. Unmatched junction bases numbered 10, after V lost 5 bases and J lost 5 bases. CDR1 and CDR2 from the germline V gene are SGHTA and FQGTGA.

This chain connects TRBV7-2 to TRBJ2-3; D unclear. From germline, CDR1 is SGHTA and CDR2 FQGNSA. CDR3 length: 14 amino acids. The V gene lost 0 bases and the J gene lost 2 bases, with 6 bases spanning the gap. CDR3 loop: CASSLAHLTDTQYF. The CDR3 bases are TGTGCCAGCAGCTTAGCGCACCTCACAGATACGCAGTATTTT.

V is TRBV5-6 and J is TRBJ2-2; 7 nucleotides align to TRBD1. J lost 5 bases, V lost 4 bases, and 11 bases had no gene match. The CDR3 contains 16 residues. CDR1 and CDR2 from the germline V gene are SGHDT and YYEEEE. As DNA, the CDR3 is TGTGCCAGCAGCCGGACCGACAGGGTATGGACCGGGGAGCTGTTTTTT. It yields the protein CASSRTDRVWTGELFF.

The rearrangement joins TRBV5-4 to TRBJ1-1; 11 bases are shared with TRBD1. The length of the CDR3 is 13 residues. From germline, CDR1 is SGHNT and CDR2 YYREEE (reference sequence). Germline trimming cut 0 bases from V and 10 bases from J; bases unmatched to any gene: 2. The CDR3 region is CASSLAGQGAAFF. In DNA form, the CDR3 reads TGTGCCAGCAGCTTGGCCGGACAGGGGGCAGCTTTCTTT.

The chain carries TRBV27 and TRBJ1-5, with TRBD1 identical over 7 bases. V lost 7 bases, J lost 0 bases, and 15 bases stayed unmatched. This CDR3 region has 18 residues. Germline CDR1 is MNHEY and CDR2 is SMNVEV (reference sequence). The DNA of the CDR3 is TGTGCCAGCAAGAGCGCCACAGGGGCGAGTTATAGCAATCAGCCCCAGCATTTT. This sequence encodes CASKSATGASYSNQPQHF.

This clone showed up just once. The V gene is TRBV7-9, the J gene TRBJ1-4; the match to TRBD1 covers 10 bases. Germline V gene sequence: CDR1 SEHNR, CDR2 FQNEAQ (reference sequence). J gave up 6 bases and V 4 bases, and 5 bases lay outside the gene matches. The CDR3 runs to 15 residues. CDR3 bases: TGTGCCAGCAGCTCTCCCGGGACAGGGGATGAAAAACTGTTTTTT. Residues: CASSSPGTGDEKLFF.

This chain joins TRBV7-9 and TRBJ2-5, with TRBD1 as a possible D gene (6 bases). CDR3 length: 15 residues. The germline V gene has CDR1 SEHNR and CDR2 FQNEAQ (reference sequence). The V end was cut by 5 bases, the J end by 6 bases, with 19 bases between. The DNA for the CDR3 is TGTGCCAGCAGCCCCCGACAGGAAGGGCGAAAGACCCAGTACTTC. Protein product: CASSPRQEGRKTQYF. The variable domain in full, with the rest retrieved from reference TRBV7-9 and TRBJ2-5, is DTGVSQNPRHKITKRGQNVTFRCDPISEHNRLYWYRQTLGQGPEFLTYFQNEAQLEKSRLLSDRFSAERPKGSFSTLEIQRTEQGDSAMYLCASSPRQEGRKTQYFGPGTRLLVL.